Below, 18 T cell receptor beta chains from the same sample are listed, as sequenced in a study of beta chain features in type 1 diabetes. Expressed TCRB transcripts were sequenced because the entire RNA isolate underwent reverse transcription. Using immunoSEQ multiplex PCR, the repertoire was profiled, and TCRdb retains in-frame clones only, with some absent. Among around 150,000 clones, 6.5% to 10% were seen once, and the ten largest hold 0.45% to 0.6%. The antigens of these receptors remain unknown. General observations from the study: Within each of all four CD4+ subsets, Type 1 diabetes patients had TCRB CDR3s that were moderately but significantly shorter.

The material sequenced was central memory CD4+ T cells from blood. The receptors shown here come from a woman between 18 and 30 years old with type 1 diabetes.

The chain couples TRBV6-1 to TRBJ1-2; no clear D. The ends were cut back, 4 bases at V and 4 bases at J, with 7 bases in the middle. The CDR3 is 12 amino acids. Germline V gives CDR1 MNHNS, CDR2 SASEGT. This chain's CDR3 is CASSAYSYGYTF. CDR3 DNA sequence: TGTGCCAGCAGTGCATACTCCTATGGCTACACCTTC.

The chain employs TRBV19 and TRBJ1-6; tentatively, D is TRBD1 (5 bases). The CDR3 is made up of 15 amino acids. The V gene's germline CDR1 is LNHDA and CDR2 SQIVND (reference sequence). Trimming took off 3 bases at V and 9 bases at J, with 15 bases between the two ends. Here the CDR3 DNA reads TGTGCCAGTAGTATTAAAAGGGGCTCGAGTTCACCCCTCCACTTT. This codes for CASSIKRGSSSPLHF. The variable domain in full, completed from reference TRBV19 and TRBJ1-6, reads DGGITQSPKYLFRKEGQNVTLSCEQNLNHDAMYWYRQDPGQGLRLIYYSQIVNDFQKGDIAEGYSVSREKKESFPLTVTSAQKNPTAFYLCASSIKRGSSSPLHFGNGTRLTVT.

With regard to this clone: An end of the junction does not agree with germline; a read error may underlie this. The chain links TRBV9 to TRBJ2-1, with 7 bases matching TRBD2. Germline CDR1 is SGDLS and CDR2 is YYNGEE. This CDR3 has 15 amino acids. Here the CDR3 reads CASSSLGGSYHEQFF. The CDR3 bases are TGTGCCAGCAGCTCGCTAGGCGGGAGCTACCATGAGCAGTTCTTC.

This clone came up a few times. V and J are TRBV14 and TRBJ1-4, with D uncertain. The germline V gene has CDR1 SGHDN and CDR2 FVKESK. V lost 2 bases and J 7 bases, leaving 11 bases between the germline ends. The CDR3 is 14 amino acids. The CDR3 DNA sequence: TGTGCCAGCAGCCAAAGACTTACGGGTGAAAAACTGTTTTTT. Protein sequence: CASSQRLTGEKLFF. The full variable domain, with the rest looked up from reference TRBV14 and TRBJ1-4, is EAGVTQFPSHSVIEKGQTVTLRCDPISGHDNLYWYRRVMGKEIKFLLHFVKESKQDESGMPNNRFLAERTGGTYSTLKVQPAELEDSGVYFCASSQRLTGEKLFFGSGTQLSVL.

The CDR3 DNA reads TGTGCCAGCAGCGGCGCTAGCACGAACACCGGGGAGCTGTTTTTT. Translation: CASSGASTNTGELFF. The V call is TRBV11-3, the J call TRBJ2-2; D is possibly TRBD2 (5 bases). CDR1 and CDR2 from the germline V gene are SGHNT and YENEEA. CDR3 length: 15 residues. V gave up 5 bases and J gave up 0 bases, with 10 bases separating them.

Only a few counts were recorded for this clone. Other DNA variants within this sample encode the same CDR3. The CDR3 DNA sequence: TGTGCCTGGAGTTTGCGGAGCAATCAGCCCCAGCATTTT. Translated: CAWSLRSNQPQHF. The V and J genes are TRBV30 and TRBJ1-5; D is uncertain. This CDR3 has 13 residues. Per germline, CDR1 GTSNPN and CDR2 SVGIG (reference sequence). Trimming pared 2 bases from V and 1 base from J, leaving 6 bases between. The full variable domain, rest sourced from reference TRBV30 and TRBJ1-5, is SQTIHQWPATLVQPVGSPLSLECTVEGTSNPNLYWYRQAAGRGLQLLFYSVGIGQISSEVPQNLSASRPQDRQFILSSKKLLLSDSGFYLCAWSLRSNQPQHFGDGTRLSIL.

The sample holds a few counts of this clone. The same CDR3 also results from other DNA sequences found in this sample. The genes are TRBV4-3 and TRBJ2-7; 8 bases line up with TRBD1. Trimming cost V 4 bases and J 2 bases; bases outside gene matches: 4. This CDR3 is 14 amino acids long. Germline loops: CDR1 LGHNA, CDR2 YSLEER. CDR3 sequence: CASSRDRGPYEQYF. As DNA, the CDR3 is TGCGCCAGCAGCCGAGACAGGGGTCCCTACGAGCAGTACTTC.

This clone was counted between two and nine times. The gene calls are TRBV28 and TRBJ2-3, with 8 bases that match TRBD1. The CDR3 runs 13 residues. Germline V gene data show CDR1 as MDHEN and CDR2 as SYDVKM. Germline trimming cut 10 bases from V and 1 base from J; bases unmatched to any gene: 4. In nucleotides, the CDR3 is TGTGCCACCGGACAGGGAGGCACAGATACGCAGTATTTT. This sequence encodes CATGQGGTDTQYF.

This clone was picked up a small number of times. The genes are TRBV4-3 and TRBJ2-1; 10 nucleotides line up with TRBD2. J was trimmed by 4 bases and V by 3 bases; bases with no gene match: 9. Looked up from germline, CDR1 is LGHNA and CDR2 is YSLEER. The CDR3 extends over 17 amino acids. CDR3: CASSQVTSGAFYNEQFF. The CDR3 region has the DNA TGCGCCAGCAGCCAGGTCACTAGCGGGGCGTTTTACAATGAGCAGTTCTTC.

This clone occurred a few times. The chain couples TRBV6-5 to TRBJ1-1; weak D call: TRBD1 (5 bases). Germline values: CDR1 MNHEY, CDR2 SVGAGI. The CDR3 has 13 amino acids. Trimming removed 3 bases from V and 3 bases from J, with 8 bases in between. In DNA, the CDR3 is TGTGCCAGCAGTTATGGGGGGGACACTGAAGCTTTCTTT. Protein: CASSYGGDTEAFF.

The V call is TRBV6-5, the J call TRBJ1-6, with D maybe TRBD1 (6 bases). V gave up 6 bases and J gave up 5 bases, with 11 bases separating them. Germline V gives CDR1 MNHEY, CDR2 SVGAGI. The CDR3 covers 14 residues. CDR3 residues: CASSPQGNNSPLHF. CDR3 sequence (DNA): TGTGCCAGCAGCCCCCAGGGGAATAATTCACCCCTCCACTTT.

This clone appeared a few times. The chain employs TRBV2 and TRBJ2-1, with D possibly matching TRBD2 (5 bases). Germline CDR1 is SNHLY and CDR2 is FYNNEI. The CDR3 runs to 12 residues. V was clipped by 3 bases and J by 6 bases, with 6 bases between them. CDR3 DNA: TGTGCCAGCAGTGAGCTAGCCAATGAGCAGTTCTTC. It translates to CASSELANEQFF.

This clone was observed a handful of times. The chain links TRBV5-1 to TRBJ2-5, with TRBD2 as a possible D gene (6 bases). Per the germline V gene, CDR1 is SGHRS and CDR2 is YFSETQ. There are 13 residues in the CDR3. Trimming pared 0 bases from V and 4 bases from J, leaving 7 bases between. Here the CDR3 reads CASSLEAGETQYF. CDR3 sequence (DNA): TGCGCCAGCAGCTTGGAAGCGGGAGAGACCCAGTACTTC.

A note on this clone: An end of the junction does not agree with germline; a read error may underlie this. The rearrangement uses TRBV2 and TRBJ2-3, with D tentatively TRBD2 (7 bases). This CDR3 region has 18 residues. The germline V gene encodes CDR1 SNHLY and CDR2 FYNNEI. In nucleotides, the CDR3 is TGTGCCAGCAATGAAAGGGAGAGCGGGATGGGGGCCGCAGGAACGCAGTATTTT. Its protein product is CASNERESGMGAAGTQYF.

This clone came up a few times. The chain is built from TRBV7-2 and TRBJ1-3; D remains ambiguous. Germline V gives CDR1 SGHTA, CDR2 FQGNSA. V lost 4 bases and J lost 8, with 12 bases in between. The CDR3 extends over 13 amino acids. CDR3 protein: CASSSQVGDTIYF. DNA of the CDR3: TGTGCCAGCAGCTCCCAGGTGGGAGACACCATATATTTT.

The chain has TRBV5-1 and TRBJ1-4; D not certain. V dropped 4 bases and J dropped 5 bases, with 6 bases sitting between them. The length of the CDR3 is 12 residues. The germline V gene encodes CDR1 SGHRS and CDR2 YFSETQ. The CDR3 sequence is CASSVANEKLFF. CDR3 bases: TGCGCCAGCAGCGTAGCAAATGAAAAACTGTTTTTT.

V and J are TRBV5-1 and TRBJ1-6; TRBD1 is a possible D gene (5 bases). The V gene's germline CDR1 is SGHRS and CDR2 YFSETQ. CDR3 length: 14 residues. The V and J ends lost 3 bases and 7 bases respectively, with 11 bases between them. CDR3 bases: TGCGCCAGCAGCTATCGACAGCTGAATTCACCCCTCCACTTT. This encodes CASSYRQLNSPLHF.

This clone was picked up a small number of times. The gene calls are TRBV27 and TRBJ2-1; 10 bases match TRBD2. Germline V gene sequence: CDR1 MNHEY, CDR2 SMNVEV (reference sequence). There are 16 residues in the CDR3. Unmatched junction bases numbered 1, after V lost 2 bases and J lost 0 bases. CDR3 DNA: TGTGCCAGCAGTTTACCTAGCGGGAGCTCCTACAATGAGCAGTTCTTC. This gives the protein CASSLPSGSSYNEQFF.